Listed below are T cell receptor beta chains from one sample, sequenced in a study of OX40 agonist ivuxolimab in advanced cancers. Profiling relied on immunoSEQ multiplex PCR, and the TCRdb table lists in-frame clones only, not all of them. Found here are tens of thousands of clones, around 83% of them singletons; the top ten hold about a sixth. The sample in question was CD4+ or CD8+ T cells sorted from blood, obtained in a trial of the OX40 agonist ivuxolimab. The receptors stem from an adult with an advanced solid tumor such as melanoma, head and neck, liver or kidney cancer. CDR3s include the opening cysteine and the closing phenylalanine or tryptophan. A D gene is named only where the DNA matches it firmly. A row's size may be missing; if present it is once, few, many or a size class.

>TRBJ1-1|NA|13|TRBV29-1|NA
CSVAVGGQTEAFF
TGCAGCGTTGCAGTTGGGGGCCAGACTGAAGCTTTCTTT
>TRBJ1-2|TRBD1|15|TRBV19|NA
CASSIQPGQGHGYTF
TGTGCCAGTAGTATCCAACCGGGACAGGGTCATGGCTACACCTTC
>TRBJ1-2|NA|13|TRBV6-5|NA
CASSGTPGYGYTF
TGTGCCAGCAGTGGAACCCCGGGGTATGGCTACACCTTC
>TRBJ2-3|TRBD2|14|TRBV6-6|few
CASSLGLAWDTQYF
TGTGCCAGCAGCCTCGGACTAGCTTGGGATACGCAGTATTTT
>TRBJ1-2|TRBD1|14|TRBV6-5|NA
CASDLGQGIYGYTF
TGTGCCAGCGACCTAGGACAGGGAATCTATGGCTACACCTTC
>TRBJ2-1|NA|13|TRBV6-6|medium-sized
CASTDPGYNEQFF
TGTGCCAGCACCGACCCAGGATACAATGAGCAGTTCTTC
>TRBJ2-1|TRBD2|14|TRBV30|NA
CAWSISSGYGEQFF
TGTGCCTGGAGTATCTCTAGCGGGTACGGTGAGCAGTTCTTC
>TRBJ2-7|NA|15|TRBV18|NA
CASSLSGDASYEQYF
TGTGCCAGCTCCCTTAGTGGCGACGCATCCTACGAGCAGTACTTC
>TRBJ2-2|NA|15|TRBV19|medium-sized
CASRLGGAGTGELFF
TGTGCCAGTAGGCTGGGGGGGGCCGGCACCGGGGAGCTGTTTTTT
>TRBJ1-5|NA|12|TRBV6-6|NA
CASSYLTDYQHF
TGTGCCAGCAGTTACTTGACAGACTACCAGCATTTT
>TRBJ2-1|TRBD2|15|TRBV29-1|NA
CSVESAGGPRWEQFF
TGCAGCGTTGAATCCGCGGGAGGCCCTCGGTGGGAGCAGTTCTTC
>TRBJ1-2|NA|12|TRBV27|NA
CASSEGTGGYTF
TGTGCCAGCAGTGAAGGGACGGGAGGCTACACCTTC
>TRBJ2-2|NA|15|TRBV9|once
CASSVYEDSTGELFF
TGTGCCAGCAGCGTATATGAAGACTCCACCGGGGAGCTGTTTTTT
>TRBJ2-7|NA|12|TRBV6-1|NA
CASYLQGYEQYF
TGTGCCTCATACCTACAAGGCTACGAGCAGTACTTC
>TRBJ1-1|TRBD1|16|TRBV5-6|once
CASSFPTGTGGTEAFF
TGTGCCAGCAGTTTCCCTACCGGGACAGGGGGCACTGAAGCTTTCTTT
>TRBJ1-6|NA|15|TRBV15|NA
CATSRDRAYNSPLHF
TGTGCCACCAGCAGAGACAGGGCCTATAATTCACCCCTCCACTTT
>TRBJ1-4|NA|16|TRBV15|NA
CATSRERGTTNEKLFF
TGTGCCACCAGCAGAGAACGTGGAACAACTAATGAAAAACTGTTTTTT
>TRBJ1-2|TRBD1|15|TRBV5-6|NA
CASSATGTGRYGYTF
TGTGCCAGCAGTGCGACCGGGACAGGGCGTTATGGCTACACCTTC
>TRBJ2-1|TRBD1|15|TRBV19|NA
CASSIRGQGVNEQFF
TGTGCCAGTAGTATTAGGGGGCAGGGCGTGAATGAGCAGTTCTTC
>TRBJ1-1|NA|17|TRBV1|NA
CTSSQDLAGVAGTEAFF
TGCACCAGCAGCCAAGATTTAGCAGGAGTTGCCGGGACTGAAGCTTTCTTT
>TRBJ1-1|NA|18|TRBV9|NA
CASSLVASLGGVNTEAFF
TGTGCCAGCAGCCTAGTGGCCTCCCTTGGGGGTGTGAACACTGAAGCTTTCTTT
>TRBJ1-2|TRBD1|16|TRBV4-2|NA
CASSLPGQGSNYGYTF
TGTGCCAGCAGCCTCCCCGGACAGGGTTCTAACTATGGCTACACCTTC
>TRBJ2-3|NA|16|TRBV11-3|NA
CASSFLSGPPPDTQYF
TGTGCCAGCAGCTTCCTCAGCGGTCCCCCCCCAGATACGCAGTATTTT
>TRBJ2-1|TRBD2|16|TRBV9|NA
CASSVEGLAGANEQFF
TGTGCCAGCAGCGTAGAGGGACTAGCGGGGGCCAATGAGCAGTTCTTC
>TRBJ1-2|NA|13|TRBV7-2|once
CASSEVRGGLHTF
TGTGCCAGCAGCGAAGTTCGGGGGGGACTCCACACCTTC
>TRBJ1-2|TRBD1|14|TRBV30|once
CAWSVQGVGYGYTF
TGTGCCTGGAGTGTACAGGGGGTGGGCTATGGCTACACCTTC
>TRBJ2-2|TRBD2|15|TRBV9|NA
CASNSGRGNTGELFF
TGTGCCAGCAATAGCGGGAGGGGGAACACCGGGGAGCTGTTTTTT
>TRBJ2-1|NA|14|TRBV19|NA
CAISGKLPYNEQFF
TGTGCCATTTCAGGGAAGTTGCCCTACAATGAGCAGTTCTTC